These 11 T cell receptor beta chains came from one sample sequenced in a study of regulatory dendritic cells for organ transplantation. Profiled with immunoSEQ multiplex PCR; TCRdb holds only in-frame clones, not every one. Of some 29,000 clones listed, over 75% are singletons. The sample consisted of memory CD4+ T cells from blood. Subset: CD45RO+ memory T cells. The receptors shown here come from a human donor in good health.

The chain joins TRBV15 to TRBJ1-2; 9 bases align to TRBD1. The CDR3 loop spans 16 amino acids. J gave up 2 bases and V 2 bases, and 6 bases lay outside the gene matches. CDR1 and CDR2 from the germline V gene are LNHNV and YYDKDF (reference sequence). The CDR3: CATSRSTGTGNYGYTF. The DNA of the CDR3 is TGTGCCACCAGCAGAAGCACCGGGACAGGGAACTATGGCTACACCTTC.

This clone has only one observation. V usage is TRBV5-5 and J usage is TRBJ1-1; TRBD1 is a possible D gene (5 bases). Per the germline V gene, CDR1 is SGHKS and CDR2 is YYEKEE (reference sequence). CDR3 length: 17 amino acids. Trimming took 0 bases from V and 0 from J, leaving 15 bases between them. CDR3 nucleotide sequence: TGTGCCAGCAGCTTGGCTGGGGCGGGGCCAATGAACACTGAAGCTTTCTTT. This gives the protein CASSLAGAGPMNTEAFF. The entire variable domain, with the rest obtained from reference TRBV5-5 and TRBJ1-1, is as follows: DAGVTQSPTHLIKTRGQQVTLRCSPISGHKSVSWYQQVLGQGPQFIFQYYEKEERGRGNFPDRFSARQFPNYSSELNVNALLLGDSALYLCASSLAGAGPMNTEAFFGQGTRLTVV.

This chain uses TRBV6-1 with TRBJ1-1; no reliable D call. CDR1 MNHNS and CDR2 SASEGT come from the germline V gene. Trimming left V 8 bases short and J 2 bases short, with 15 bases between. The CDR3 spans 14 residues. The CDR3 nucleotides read TGTGCCAGCGTGGTAAGGGCACTAAACACTGAAGCTTTCTTT. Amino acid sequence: CASVVRALNTEAFF.

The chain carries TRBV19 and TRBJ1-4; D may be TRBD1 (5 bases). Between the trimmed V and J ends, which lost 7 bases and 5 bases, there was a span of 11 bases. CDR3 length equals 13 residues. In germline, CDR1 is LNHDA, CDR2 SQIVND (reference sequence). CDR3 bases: TGTGCCAGTACTGGACAACTGAATGAAAAACTGTTTTTT. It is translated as CASTGQLNEKLFF.

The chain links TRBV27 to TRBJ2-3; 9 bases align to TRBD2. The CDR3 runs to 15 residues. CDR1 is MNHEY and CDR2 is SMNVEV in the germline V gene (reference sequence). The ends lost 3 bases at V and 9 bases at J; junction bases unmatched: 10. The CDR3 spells CASSFTIAGVGTQYF. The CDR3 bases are TGTGCCAGCAGTTTCACCATAGCGGGAGTTGGGACGCAGTATTTT.

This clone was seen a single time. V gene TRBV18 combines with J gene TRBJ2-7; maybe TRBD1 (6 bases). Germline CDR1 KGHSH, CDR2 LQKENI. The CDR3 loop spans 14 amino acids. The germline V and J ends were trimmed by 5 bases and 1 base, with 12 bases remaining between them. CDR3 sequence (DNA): TGTGCCAGCTCAGGAAATACAGGGTCCTACGAGCAGTACTTC. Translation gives CASSGNTGSYEQYF.

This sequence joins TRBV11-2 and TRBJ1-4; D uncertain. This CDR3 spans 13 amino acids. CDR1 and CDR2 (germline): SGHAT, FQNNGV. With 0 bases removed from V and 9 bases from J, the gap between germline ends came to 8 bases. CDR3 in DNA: TGTGCCAGCAGCTTAGATGGAAGGCAAAAACTGTTTTTT. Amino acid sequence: CASSLDGRQKLFF.

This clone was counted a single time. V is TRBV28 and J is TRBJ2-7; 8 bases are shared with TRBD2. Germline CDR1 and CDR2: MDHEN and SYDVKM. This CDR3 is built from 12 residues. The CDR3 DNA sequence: TGTGCGGCCAGCGGGAGTACCTACGAGCAGTACTTC. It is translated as CAASGSTYEQYF.

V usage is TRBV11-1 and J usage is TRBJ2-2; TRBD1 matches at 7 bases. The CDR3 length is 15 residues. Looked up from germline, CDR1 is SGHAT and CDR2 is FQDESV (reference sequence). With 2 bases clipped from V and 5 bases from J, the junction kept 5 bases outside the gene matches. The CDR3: CASSLSRQGTGELFF. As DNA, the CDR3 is TGTGCCAGCAGCTTATCGAGACAGGGAACCGGGGAGCTGTTTTTT.

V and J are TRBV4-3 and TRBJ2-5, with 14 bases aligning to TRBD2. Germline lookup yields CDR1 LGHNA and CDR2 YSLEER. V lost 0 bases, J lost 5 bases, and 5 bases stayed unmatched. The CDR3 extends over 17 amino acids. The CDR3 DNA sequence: TGCGCCAGCAGCCAAGAGACTAGCGGGAGGGCCGGGGAGACCCAGTACTTC. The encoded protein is CASSQETSGRAGETQYF.

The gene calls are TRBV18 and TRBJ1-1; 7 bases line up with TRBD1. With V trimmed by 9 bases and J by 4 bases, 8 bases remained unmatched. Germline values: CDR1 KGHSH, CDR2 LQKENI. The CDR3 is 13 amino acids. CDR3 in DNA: TGTGCCAGTACAGGGGAATTAGGCACTGAAGCTTTCTTT. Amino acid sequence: CASTGELGTEAFF.